The 20 T cell receptor beta chains given below trace back to one sample, sequenced in a study of cytomegalovirus exposure and HLA in healthy donors. 13 Jbeta primers and 60 Vbeta primers were used for the PCR. TCRdb's table, derived via immunoSEQ multiplex PCR, lists solely in-frame clones and lacks some. Of 110,000 or so clones in the sample, about 80% were seen once. The sequenced sample was PBMCs. These TCRs come from a human donor in good health.

This clone has just a few counts. CDR3 coding DNA: TGTGCCAGCCTAAGGGGGGGCACTAATGAAAAACTGTTTTTT. Protein product: CASLRGGTNEKLFF. J is TRBJ1-4 and V is TRBV6-6, with a weak D call TRBD1 (6 bases). The ends were cut back, 8 bases at V and 2 bases at J, with 12 bases in the middle. Looked up from germline, CDR1 is MNHNY and CDR2 is SVGAGI (reference sequence). The CDR3 length is 14 residues.

This CDR3 is CASSNPYRGGTISGANVLTF. DNA of the CDR3: TGTGCCAGCAGTAACCCGTACAGGGGGGGAACCATCTCTGGGGCCAACGTCCTGACTTTC. The V and J genes are TRBV27 and TRBJ2-6; D is possibly TRBD1 (8 bases). The CDR3 length is 20 residues. The V end was cut by 5 bases, the J end by 0 bases, with 23 bases between. Germline assignment: CDR1 MNHEY and CDR2 SMNVEV (reference sequence).

This clone was recorded a few times. The chain carries TRBV7-8 and TRBJ1-3; perhaps TRBD1 as D (6 bases). This CDR3 contains 15 residues. Germline CDR1 SGHVS, CDR2 FQNEAQ. V was pared by 5 bases and J by 0 bases, with 11 bases between. In nucleotides, the CDR3 is TGTGCCAGCAGCGTACAGACAGGCTCTGGAAACACCATATATTTT. It yields the protein CASSVQTGSGNTIYF. Based on the CDR3 plus reference TRBV7-8 and TRBJ1-3, the full variable domain is GAGVSQSPRYKVAKRGQDVALRCDPISGHVSLFWYQQALGQGPEFLTYFQNEAQLDKSGLPSDRFFAERPEGSVSTLKIQRTQQEDSAVYLCASSVQTGSGNTIYFGEGSWLTVV.

This chain connects TRBV6-5 to TRBJ2-5; 10 nucleotides align to TRBD1. Germline CDR1 and CDR2: MNHEY and SVGAGI. The CDR3 contains 14 residues. The ends lost 8 bases at V and 1 base at J; junction bases unmatched: 4. The CDR3 region is CASEGQGRQETQYF. CDR3 coding DNA: TGTGCCAGCGAGGGACAGGGGCGCCAAGAGACCCAGTACTTC.

The V call is TRBV2, the J call TRBJ2-7; D is unclear. Germline CDR1 SNHLY, CDR2 FYNNEI. The CDR3 loop spans 13 amino acids. V lost 7 bases and J 3 bases, leaving 13 bases between the germline ends. CDR3 nucleotides: TGTGCCAGCACCAAATCGGCAGGCTACGAGCAGTACTTC. This sequence encodes CASTKSAGYEQYF.

This chain connects TRBV7-2 to TRBJ1-3, with D uncertain. Deletions cut 1 base from V and 0 bases from J, with 19 bases between. This CDR3 is built from 19 residues. Germline lookup yields CDR1 SGHTA and CDR2 FQGNSA. The CDR3 region is CASSLGPGSGLSSGNTIYF. In DNA form, the CDR3 reads TGTGCCAGCAGCTTAGGCCCGGGGAGTGGCCTAAGCTCTGGAAACACCATATATTTT.

The CDR3 bases are TGTGCCAGCAGCTTGAGCCAAAGGGGGGGAGCTTTCTTT. Translated: CASSLSQRGGAFF. The chain couples TRBV5-4 to TRBJ1-1; a possible D gene is TRBD1 (6 bases). Germline values: CDR1 SGHNT, CDR2 YYREEE (reference sequence). This CDR3 contains 13 residues. V dropped 1 base and J dropped 10 bases, with 14 bases sitting between them.

This CDR3 reads CASSPKRGSGYTF. For the CDR3, the DNA is TGTGCCAGCAGCCCCAAGCGGGGGAGCGGCTACACCTTC. The V gene is TRBV14, the J gene TRBJ1-2; D may be TRBD1 (5 bases). Trimming cost V 4 bases and J 8 bases, with 14 bases left between them. Germline V gives CDR1 SGHDN, CDR2 FVKESK. This CDR3 has 13 residues.

The CDR3 sequence: CASSLDPGLQETQYF. In DNA form, the CDR3 reads TGTGCCAGCAGCCTCGACCCAGGGCTACAAGAGACCCAGTACTTC. The V gene is TRBV4-2, the J gene TRBJ2-5, with D possibly matching TRBD1 (5 bases). Trimming shortened V by 4 bases and J by 2 bases, and 14 bases separated the two germline ends. The germline CDR1 and CDR2 sequences are LGHNA and YNFKEQ. The CDR3 consists of 15 residues.

J is TRBJ1-2 and V is TRBV6-5; unclear D gene. Germline V lookup: CDR1 MNHEY, CDR2 SVGAGI. The CDR3 covers 16 residues. V shed 0 bases and J shed 8 bases, with 19 bases lying between them. CDR3 protein: CASSYSILEHPGGYTF. DNA for the CDR3: TGTGCCAGCAGTTACTCGATCTTGGAACATCCAGGCGGCTACACCTTC.

The sample holds one count of this clone. V is TRBV7-2 and J is TRBJ2-2, with D unclear. Looked up from germline, CDR1 is SGHTA and CDR2 is FQGNSA. Trimming took 0 bases from V and 9 from J, leaving 8 bases between them. The CDR3 loop spans 13 amino acids. The CDR3 spells CASSLAHRRELFF. The CDR3 region has the DNA TGTGCCAGCAGCTTAGCGCACAGAAGGGAGCTGTTTTTT.

The chain links TRBV10-1 to TRBJ2-1; 7 bases agree with TRBD1. This CDR3 is built from 16 residues. V lost 3 bases, J lost 4 bases, and 9 bases stayed unmatched. CDR1 and CDR2 from the germline V gene are WNHNN and SYGVQD (reference sequence). For the CDR3, the DNA is TGCGCCAGCAGTGATAGGGGGCTAACGGGGTACAATGAGCAGTTCTTC. Translating it yields CASSDRGLTGYNEQFF.

This chain connects TRBV11-2 to TRBJ1-3; the D is unclear. Per the germline V gene, CDR1 is SGHAT and CDR2 is FQNNGV. V was clipped by 5 bases and J by 0 bases, with 8 bases between them. The CDR3 consists of 14 residues. In DNA form, the CDR3 reads TGTGCCAGCAGCCAGCGGGGCTCTGGAAACACCATATATTTT. It is translated as CASSQRGSGNTIYF.

The chain employs TRBV9 and TRBJ2-2; D may be TRBD2 (6 bases). The CDR3 runs to 18 residues. Germline CDR1 and CDR2: SGDLS and YYNGEE. V lost 0 bases, J lost 2 bases, and 17 bases lay in between. CDR3 amino acids: CASSVEGRKRANTGELFF. CDR3 coding DNA: TGTGCCAGCAGCGTAGAGGGGAGGAAAAGGGCTAACACCGGGGAGCTGTTTTTT.

As for this clone: Relative to the germline gene, one junction end is altered; a read error may explain this. The chain links TRBV2 to TRBJ1-6; D is ambiguous. Germline V gene lookup returns CDR1 SNHLY and CDR2 FYNNEI. The CDR3 is made up of 13 amino acids. CDR3 amino acids: CAGRSSYNSPLHF. The CDR3 DNA reads TGTGCCGGCAGGAGCTCCTATAATTCACCCCTCCACTTT.

This rearrangement joins TRBV7-9 to TRBJ2-7; 8 bases match TRBD2. CDR1 SEHNR and CDR2 FQNEAQ come from the germline V gene (reference sequence). This CDR3 region has 12 residues. J was trimmed by 5 bases and V by 5 bases; bases with no gene match: 2. CDR3 residues: CASSRTSNEQYF. The CDR3, as DNA: TGTGCCAGCAGCCGGACTAGCAACGAGCAGTACTTC.

The chain has TRBV15 and TRBJ2-5; D is unresolved. Germline V gene lookup returns CDR1 LNHNV and CDR2 YYDKDF (reference sequence). Trimming stripped 3 bases from V and 4 bases from J, with 15 bases between. The CDR3 is 15 amino acids. CDR3 residues: CATSRDLGVGETQYF. The CDR3 DNA reads as TGTGCCACCAGCAGGGATCTAGGAGTGGGAGAGACCCAGTACTTC. Looking up the rest from reference TRBV15 and TRBJ2-5 gives the full variable domain: DAMVIQNPRYQVTQFGKPVTLSCSQTLNHNVMYWYQQKSSQAPKLLFHYYDKDFNNEADTPDNFQSRRPNTSFCFLDIRSPGLGDTAMYLCATSRDLGVGETQYFGPGTRLLVL.

Worth noting for this clone: The same CDR3 arises from other DNA sequences in this sample as well. The gene calls are TRBV6-5 and TRBJ1-4; D ambiguous. Germline CDR1 is MNHEY and CDR2 is SVGAGI. Trimming removed 11 bases at V and 5 bases at J, with 21 bases between. The CDR3 contains 15 residues. This CDR3 is CAAAPLSGDNEKLFF. CDR3 sequence (DNA): TGTGCCGCCGCCCCTTTGTCAGGTGACAATGAAAAACTGTTTTTT.

This sequence joins TRBV6-1 and TRBJ1-5; tentatively, D is TRBD1 (5 bases). V lost 6 bases and J lost 4, with 16 bases in between. The germline V gene encodes CDR1 MNHNS and CDR2 SASEGT. The CDR3 runs 15 residues. DNA for the CDR3: TGTGCCAGCAGAGACGGGGGACCCTCTAATCAGCCCCAGCATTTT. Amino acid sequence: CASRDGGPSNQPQHF.

This clone has a handful of counts. The chain recombines TRBV11-2 with TRBJ2-5; 11 positions match TRBD1. V lost 8 bases, J lost 5 bases, and 10 bases stayed unmatched. Germline CDR1 and CDR2: SGHAT and FQNNGV. This CDR3 has 15 amino acids. DNA of the CDR3: TGTGCCAGCGCGTATCGGGACAGGGGGTTGGAGACCCAGTACTTC. This sequence encodes CASAYRDRGLETQYF. The whole variable domain, filled in from reference TRBV11-2 and TRBJ2-5, reads EAGVAQSPRYKIIEKRQSVAFWCNPISGHATLYWYQQILGQGPKLLIQFQNNGVVDDSQLPKDRFSAERLKGVDSTLKIQPAKLEDSAVYLCASAYRDRGLETQYFGPGTRLLVL.